This TCR beta chain was sequenced during a study of T cells after yellow fever vaccination. The CDR3 covers 12 residues. Trimming shortened V by 7 bases and J by 16 bases, and 19 bases separated the two germline ends. The V gene's germline CDR1 is MNHEY and CDR2 SMNVEV (reference sequence). The 5'RACE template-switching step produced TCR cDNA and added a universal primer site and UMIs. TCRdb reanalysed the 5' RACE reads using MiXCR and keeps one entry per CDR3 protein. The data show about 170,000 distinct CDR3 sequences, with about 6% seen just once and under 3% held by the top ten. This clonotype was seen repeatedly, ten times or more. Antigen specificity is unknown. Study-level findings and limits: Among all clonotypes, a small share was observed in both CD4 and CD8 compartments.

The origin of this receptor is a man younger than 35 who received the YFV17D yellow fever vaccine. The chain recombines TRBV27 with TRBJ2-2; D perhaps matches TRBD2 (6 bases). This sample comprised CD4+ T cells sorted from PBMCs, obtained on the day of the first yellow fever vaccination. Here the CDR3 reads CASTWRERTPFF. CDR3 nucleotide sequence: TGTGCCAGCACTTGGAGGGAGAGAACTCCGTTTTTT.